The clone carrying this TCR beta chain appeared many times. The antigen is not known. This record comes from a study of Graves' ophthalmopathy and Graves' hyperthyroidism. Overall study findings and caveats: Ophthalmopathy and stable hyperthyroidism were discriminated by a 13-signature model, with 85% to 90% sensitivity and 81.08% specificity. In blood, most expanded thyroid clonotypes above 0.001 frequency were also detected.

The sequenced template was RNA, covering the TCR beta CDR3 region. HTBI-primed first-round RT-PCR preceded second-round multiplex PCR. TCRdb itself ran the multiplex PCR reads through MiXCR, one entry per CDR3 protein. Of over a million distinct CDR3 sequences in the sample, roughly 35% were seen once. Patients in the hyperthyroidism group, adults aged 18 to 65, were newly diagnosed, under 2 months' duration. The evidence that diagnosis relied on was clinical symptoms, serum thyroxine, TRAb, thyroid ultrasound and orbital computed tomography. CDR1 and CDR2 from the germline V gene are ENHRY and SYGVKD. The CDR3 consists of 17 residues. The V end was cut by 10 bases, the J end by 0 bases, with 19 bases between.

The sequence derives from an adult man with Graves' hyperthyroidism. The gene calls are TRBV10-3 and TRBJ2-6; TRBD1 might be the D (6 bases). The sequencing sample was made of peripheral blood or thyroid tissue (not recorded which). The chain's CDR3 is CATRPSQGSSGANVLTF. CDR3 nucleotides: TGTGCCACCAGGCCTTCACAGGGTAGCTCTGGGGCCAACGTCCTGACTTTC.